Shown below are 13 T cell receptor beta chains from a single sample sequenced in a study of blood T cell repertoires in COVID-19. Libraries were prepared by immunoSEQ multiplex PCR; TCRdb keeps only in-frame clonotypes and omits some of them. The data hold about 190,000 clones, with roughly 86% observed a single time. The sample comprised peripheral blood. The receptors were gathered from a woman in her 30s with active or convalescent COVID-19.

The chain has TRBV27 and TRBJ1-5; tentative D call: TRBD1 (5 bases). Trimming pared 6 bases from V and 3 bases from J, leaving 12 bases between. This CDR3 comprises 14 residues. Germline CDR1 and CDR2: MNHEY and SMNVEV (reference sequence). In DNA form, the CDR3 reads TGTGCCAGCAGACGAGACAGAGACAATCAGCCCCAGCATTTT. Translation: CASRRDRDNQPQHF.

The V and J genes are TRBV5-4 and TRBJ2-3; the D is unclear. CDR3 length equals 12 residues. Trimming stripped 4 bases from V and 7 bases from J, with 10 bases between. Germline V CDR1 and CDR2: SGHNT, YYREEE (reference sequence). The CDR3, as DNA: TGTGCCAGCAGCCTTAGATTGAATACGCAGTATTTT. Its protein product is CASSLRLNTQYF. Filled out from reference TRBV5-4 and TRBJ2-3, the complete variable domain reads ETGVTQSPTHLIKTRGQQVTLRCSSQSGHNTVSWYQQALGQGPQFIFQYYREEENGRGNFPPRFSGLQFPNYSSELNVNALELDDSALYLCASSLRLNTQYFGPGTRLTVL.

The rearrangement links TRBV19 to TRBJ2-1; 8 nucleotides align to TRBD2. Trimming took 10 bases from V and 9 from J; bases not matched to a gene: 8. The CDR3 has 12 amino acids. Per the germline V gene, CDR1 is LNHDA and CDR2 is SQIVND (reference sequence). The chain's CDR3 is CATRGTRAEQFF. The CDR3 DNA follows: TGTGCCACTAGAGGGACTAGGGCTGAGCAGTTCTTC.

The CDR3 loop reads CASSPGWRGGCGTDTQYF. The CDR3 DNA follows: TGCGCCAGCAGTCCGGGTTGGCGGGGGGGATGTGGCACAGATACGCAGTATTTT. This chain uses TRBV23-1 with TRBJ2-3; 9 positions agree with TRBD2. TRBV23-1 is marked as an open reading frame, function uncertain. The ends lost 4 bases at V and 1 base at J; junction bases unmatched: 12. The CDR3 is made up of 18 amino acids.

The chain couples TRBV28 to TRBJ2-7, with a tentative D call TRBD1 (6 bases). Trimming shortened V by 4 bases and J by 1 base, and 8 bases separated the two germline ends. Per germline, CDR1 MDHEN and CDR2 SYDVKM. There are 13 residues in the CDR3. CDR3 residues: CASSSGQSYEQYF. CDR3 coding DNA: TGTGCCAGCAGTTCCGGACAGTCCTACGAGCAGTACTTC.

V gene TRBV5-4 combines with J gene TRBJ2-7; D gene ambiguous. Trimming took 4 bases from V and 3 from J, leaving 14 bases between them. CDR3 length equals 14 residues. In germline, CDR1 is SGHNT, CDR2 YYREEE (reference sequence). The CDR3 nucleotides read TGTGCCAGCAGCCGGGTTGGGTCCGGCTACGAGCAGTACTTC. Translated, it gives CASSRVGSGYEQYF. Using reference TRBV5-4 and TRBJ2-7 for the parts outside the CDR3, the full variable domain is ETGVTQSPTHLIKTRGQQVTLRCSSQSGHNTVSWYQQALGQGPQFIFQYYREEENGRGNFPPRFSGLQFPNYSSELNVNALELDDSALYLCASSRVGSGYEQYFGPGTRLTVT.

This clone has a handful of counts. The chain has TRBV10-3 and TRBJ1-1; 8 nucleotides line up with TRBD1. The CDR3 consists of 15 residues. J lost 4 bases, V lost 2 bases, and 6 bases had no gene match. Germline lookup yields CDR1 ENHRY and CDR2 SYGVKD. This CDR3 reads CAISETGGKGTEAFF. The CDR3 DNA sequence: TGTGCCATCAGTGAGACAGGGGGAAAGGGCACTGAAGCTTTCTTT.

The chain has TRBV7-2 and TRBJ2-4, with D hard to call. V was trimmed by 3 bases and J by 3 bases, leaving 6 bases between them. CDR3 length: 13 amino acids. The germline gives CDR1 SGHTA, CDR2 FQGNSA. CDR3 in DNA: TGTGCCAGCAGCTTCAACAACAAAAACATTCAGTACTTC. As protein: CASSFNNKNIQYF.

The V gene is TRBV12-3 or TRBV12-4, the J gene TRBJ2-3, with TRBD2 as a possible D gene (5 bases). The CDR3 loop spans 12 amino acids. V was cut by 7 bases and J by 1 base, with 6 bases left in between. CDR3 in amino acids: CASTGGTDTQYF. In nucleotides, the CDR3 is TGTGCCAGCACCGGGGGCACAGATACGCAGTATTTT.

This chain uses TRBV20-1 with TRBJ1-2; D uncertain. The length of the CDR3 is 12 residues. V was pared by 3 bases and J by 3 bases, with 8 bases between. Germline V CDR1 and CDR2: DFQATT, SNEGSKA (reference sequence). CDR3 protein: CSASSTYYGYTF. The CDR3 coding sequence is TGCAGTGCTAGTTCGACTTACTATGGCTACACCTTC.

Here the CDR3 reads CASTMGAGFLNTEAFF. The DNA for the CDR3 is TGTGCCAGCACAATGGGGGCAGGGTTCTTGAACACTGAAGCTTTCTTT. The chain employs TRBV28 and TRBJ1-1; D is perhaps TRBD1 (6 bases). CDR1 MDHEN and CDR2 SYDVKM come from the germline V gene. The CDR3 length is 16 residues. V was cut by 7 bases and J by 0 bases, with 18 bases left in between.

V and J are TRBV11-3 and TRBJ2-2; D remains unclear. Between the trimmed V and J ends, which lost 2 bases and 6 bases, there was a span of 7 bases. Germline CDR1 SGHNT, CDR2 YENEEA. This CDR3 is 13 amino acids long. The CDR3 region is CASSLSGAGELFF. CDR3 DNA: TGTGCCAGCAGCTTATCGGGTGCCGGGGAGCTGTTTTTT.

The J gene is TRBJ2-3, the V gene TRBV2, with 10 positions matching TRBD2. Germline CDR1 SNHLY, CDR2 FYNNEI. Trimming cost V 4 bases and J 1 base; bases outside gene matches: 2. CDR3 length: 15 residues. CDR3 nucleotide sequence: TGTGCCAGCAGTGGTGGACTAGCGGGCACAGATACGCAGTATTTT. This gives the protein CASSGGLAGTDTQYF.